This TCR beta chain was observed in a study of cytomegalovirus exposure and HLA in healthy donors. Germline CDR1 and CDR2: SGHVS and FNYEAQ. The CDR3 runs to 13 residues. V shed 1 base and J shed 9 bases, with 10 bases lying between them. The study ran its PCR with 60 Vbeta and 13 Jbeta primers. TCRdb's copy holds only in-frame clones and misses some; the assay was immunoSEQ multiplex PCR. The sample yields about 130,000 clones, 65% to 85% seen once. Sequences were obtained from PBMCs. The rearrangement uses TRBV7-6 and TRBJ2-1; D remains unclear. The source of this sequence is a man aged 45-65 years in good health and CMV-seronegative. CDR3 amino acids: CASSLGPTGEQFF. CDR3 coding DNA: TGTGCCAGCAGCTTAGGTCCAACCGGTGAGCAGTTCTTC.